This T cell receptor beta chain derives from a study of T cell responses to AZD1222 COVID-19 vaccine. As for the study in general: Pooling covered second doses at about 4 or about 12 weeks.

Broader study findings: Seropositivity was recorded at baseline in only a handful of AZD1222 recipients. Clonal diversity may have been underestimated in mostly white British donors. Researchers took repertoire samples only after the peak T cell response had come.

Produced via immunoSEQ multiplex PCR; TCRdb's table is partial and in-frame only. The table includes over 120,000 clones, roughly 90% detected once. In the case of this clone: Its antigen is not identified.

The source material was peripheral blood, sampled on day 0 of AZD1222 vaccination. The clonotype comes from an adult in good health.

The CDR3, as DNA: TGTGCCAGCAGCTTAGGCCTGAGTCGGGACACCGGGGAGCTGTTTTTT. This sequence encodes CASSLGLSRDTGELFF. V usage is TRBV7-9 and J usage is TRBJ2-2, with D unclear. V dropped 1 base and J dropped 3 bases, with 12 bases sitting between them. The CDR3 covers 16 residues. Germline V gene lookup returns CDR1 SEHNR and CDR2 FQNEAQ (reference sequence). Looking up the rest from reference TRBV7-9 and TRBJ2-2 gives the full variable domain: DTGVSQNPRHKITKRGQNVTFRCDPISEHNRLYWYRQTLGQGPEFLTYFQNEAQLEKSRLLSDRFSAERPKGSFSTLEIQRTEQGDSAMYLCASSLGLSRDTGELFFGEGSRLTVL.